This TCR beta chain was retrieved from a study of blood T cells in healthy people across ages. The second PCR ran about 6 to 12 cycles with a sample-barcoded 5' primer and J-beta primers. Every sample gave at least 2.5 million paired-end reads containing CDR3. TCRdb itself ran the 5' RACE reads through MiXCR, one entry per CDR3 protein. The sample has approximately 850,000 distinct CDR3 sequences, 40% to 50% seen once. V lost 6 bases and J 0 bases, leaving 14 bases between the germline ends. The germline V gene has CDR1 MNHEY and CDR2 SVGAGI. The CDR3 length is 15 residues. The sequence was obtained from a man in his sixties in good health. The chain is built from TRBV6-5 and TRBJ1-2; D is ambiguous. The specimen was blood. CDR3 loop: CASSPGNIPNYGYTF. The CDR3 nucleotides read TGTGCCAGCAGCCCCGGGAACATACCTAACTATGGCTACACCTTC.